The sequence of this TCR beta chain was determined in a study of PD-L1 blockade in urothelial cancer (dated 2017 in TCRdb). About the study as a whole: All patients started therapy in about 2014 and received atezolizumab 1,200 mg intravenously every 3 weeks. About nine tenths of the roughly 29 patients were identified as males with urothelial cancer of bladder origin, and a prior smoking history was reported by 18 of 29 patients. An ECOG performance status of 0 or 1 was recorded for the patients, and 0 to 3 prior chemotherapy regimens had been received by the patients. Blood samples were analyzed at 3 weeks after treatment start (second dose) and at 6 weeks after treatment start. A median of roughly 140,000 T cells and approximately 83,000 unique TCRs was obtained from blood samples, and a median clonality of around 0.072 was observed. The study was an exploratory multi-omic analysis of somatic, immune and clinical correlates of response to PD-L1 blockade with atezolizumab in urothelial cancer. Pretreatment tumor samples and matched peripheral blood, collected serially before and after atezolizumab treatment, underwent TCR sequencing. Progression-free survival longer than 6 months counted as durable clinical benefit, and TCR features were additionally tested against both progression-free and overall survival. In the same patients, pretreatment tumors underwent whole exome sequencing and RNA sequencing in addition to TCR sequencing. Durable clinical benefit was achieved by nine patients but not by the remaining 20. Approximately 30 patients had pretreatment blood TCR-seq, some 25 had at least one posttreatment blood collection, and some 25 had tumor TCR-seq. What the authors observed across the whole study: At 3 weeks after the start of treatment, tumor-associated TCR clones in peripheral blood had expanded more in patients with durable benefit (n of about 22, p = 0.022). Because the sample size was small (n of about 29) and many of the analyses were exploratory, the results are meant to be hypothesis-generating. Improved progression-free and overall survival was found to be associated with pretreatment peripheral blood TCR clonality below the median.

Each PCR received spiked-in synthetic TCR analog templates so that absolute template abundance could be estimated from read counts. The immunoSEQ assay used bias-controlled V and J gene primers to amplify TCRbeta CDR3 regions from genomic DNA. Rearranged TCRbeta segments were sequenced at approximately 20X coverage. On the authors' methods: Clustering was used to correct sequencing errors, and CDR3s were annotated against IMGT to assign V, D and J genes. Downstream analyses used only productive TCRbeta rearrangements, leaving out any out-of-frame or stop-codon sequences. Clonality was computed as one minus Shannon entropy normalized by the log of the number of unique productive sequences. Fisher's exact test with Benjamini-Hochberg correction, at a threshold of adjusted p below 0.01, was used to find clones that differed between time points or between blood and tumor. The source is immuneACCESS, and TCRdb retained only in-frame sequences with V and J called. Part of the clones is not carried over; for the studies checked, unresolved V genes explain less than half of this, and the remainder is unexplained. Clone size and V and J calls were adopted from that table, with D and trimming inferred from the DNA. The sample data list tens of thousands of clones, and roughly four fifths of these were observed just once. 6.8% of the sample lies in the top ten.

As to this clone: Its specific antigen is unknown. There are no base qualities to consult, and no much larger clone falls within one base.

The time point label here, explained by the study, means: pretreatment peripheral blood. The cohort included 29 patients with locally advanced or metastatic urothelial carcinoma who were treated at Memorial Sloan Kettering on a trial protocol. Peripheral blood mononuclear cells were collected pretreatment and during treatment, with between 1 and 8 total time points obtained per patient. The Qiagen DNeasy Blood extraction kit was used to purify genomic DNA from total PBMCs and from tumor samples. PBMCs were collected pretreatment and during treatment, and were isolated and stored as previously described. Reading the germline V gene (reference sequence) gives CDR1 SEHNR and CDR2 FQNEAQ. V is trimmed back by 2 bases and J by 2 bases, and the junction contains 3 bases that no gene match accounts for. CDR3 length: 15 amino acids, cysteine to phenylalanine. Only the CDR3 part of the read is kept: 45 bases, read in frame from the first base.

The sequence joins TRBV7-9 to TRBJ2-3, with 8 bases in between that match TRBD1. The sample here was PBMCs, taken around atezolizumab (anti-PD-L1) treatment. The clonotype was recovered from a man aged 55 to 70 with urothelial cancer. The CDR3 region reads CASSLRDRYTDTQYF. The bases read TGTGCCAGCAGCTTACGGGACAGGTACACAGATACGCAGTATTTT.